A single T cell receptor beta chain is shown here with its context. Its antigen is unknown. This entry belongs to a study of T cell repertoires in cytomegalovirus infection. The V gene's germline CDR1 is SGHTA and CDR2 FQGNSA. Between the trimmed V and J ends, which lost 1 base and 8 bases, there was a span of 11 bases. CDR3 length: 14 residues. Using its own MiXCR run on the reads, TCRdb lists one record per CDR3 protein. The table shows roughly 730,000 distinct CDR3 sequences, with roughly 30% occurring only once. This chain joins TRBV7-2 and TRBJ1-4; D not resolved. The source material was cultured PBMCs, sampled from culture after CMV antigen stimulation. This clonotype originated in a human donor in good health (CMV status not recorded). Some clones in this sample may be carry-over from other donors' samples. Here the CDR3 DNA reads TGTGCCAGCAGCTTAGTAGGGTTCAACGAAAAACTGTTTTTT. Its protein is CASSLVGFNEKLFF.